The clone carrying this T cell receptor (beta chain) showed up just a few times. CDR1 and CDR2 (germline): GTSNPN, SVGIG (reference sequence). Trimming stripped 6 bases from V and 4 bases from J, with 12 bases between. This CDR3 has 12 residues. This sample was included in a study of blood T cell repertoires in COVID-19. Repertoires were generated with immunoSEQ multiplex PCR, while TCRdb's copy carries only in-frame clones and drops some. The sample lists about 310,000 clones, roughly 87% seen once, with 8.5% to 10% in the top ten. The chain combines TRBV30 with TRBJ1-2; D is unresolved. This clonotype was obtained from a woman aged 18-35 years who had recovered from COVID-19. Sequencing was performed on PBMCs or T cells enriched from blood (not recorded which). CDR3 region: CACSRIRYGYTF. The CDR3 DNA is TGTGCCTGCTCGCGGATTCGCTATGGCTACACCTTC.